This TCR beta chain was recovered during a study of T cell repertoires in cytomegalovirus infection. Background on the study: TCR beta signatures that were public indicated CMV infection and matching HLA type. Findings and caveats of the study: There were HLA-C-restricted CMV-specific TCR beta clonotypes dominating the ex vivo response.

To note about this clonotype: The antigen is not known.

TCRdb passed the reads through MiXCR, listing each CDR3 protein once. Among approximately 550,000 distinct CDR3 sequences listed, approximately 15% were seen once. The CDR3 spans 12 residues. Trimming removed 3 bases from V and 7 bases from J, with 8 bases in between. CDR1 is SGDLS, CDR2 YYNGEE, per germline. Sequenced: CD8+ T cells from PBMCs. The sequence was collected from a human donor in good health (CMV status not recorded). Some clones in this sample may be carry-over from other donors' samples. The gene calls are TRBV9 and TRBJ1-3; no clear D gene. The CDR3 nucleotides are TGTGCCAGCAGCGCCGCCCGGAACACCATATATTTT. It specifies CASSAARNTIYF.